Here is one TCR beta chain with its context. Recruited during active infection, patients (from Seattle) were subsequently followed longitudinally. This record comes from a study of blood T cell repertoires in COVID-19. Only in-frame clones appear in the TCRdb table, and some are missing; sequencing was by immunoSEQ multiplex PCR. The data contain about 170,000 clones, about 85% of them seen just once; the ten biggest clones take up roughly 8.1%. Germline V CDR1 and CDR2: SNHLY, FYNNEI. The V end lost 8 bases, the J end lost 0 bases, and 10 bases lay between the germline ends. The CDR3 consists of 14 residues.

This sequence joins TRBV2 and TRBJ2-2; D perhaps matches TRBD2 (5 bases). The material sequenced was peripheral blood. The TCR was taken from an elderly woman with COVID-19, enrolled during active disease. In DNA, the CDR3 is TGTGCCAGCCGGACTGAGGCGAACACCGGGGAGCTGTTTTTT. Its protein product is CASRTEANTGELFF.